The 26 T cell receptor beta chains below come from one sample, sequenced in a study of blood T cells in healthy people across ages. Through a sample-barcoded 5' primer and a J-beta primer mix, a second PCR was run for roughly 7 to 11 cycles. From the 5' RACE reads, TCRdb called clonotypes with MiXCR, one entry per CDR3 protein. The profile covers around 1.7 million distinct CDR3 sequences, with approximately 30% appearing a single time and roughly 8.2% taken by the ten largest. The sample consisted of blood. These receptors were taken from a woman in her 30s in good health.

This sequence joins TRBV5-1 and TRBJ2-6; TRBD2 might be the D (5 bases). Deletions cut 1 base from V and 0 bases from J, with 11 bases between. The CDR3 consists of 17 residues. In germline, CDR1 is SGHRS, CDR2 YFSETQ. The CDR3 region is CASSLSRTRSGANVLTF. The CDR3 DNA reads as TGCGCCAGCAGCTTGTCCCGGACTCGCTCTGGGGCCAACGTCCTGACTTTC.

This clonotype was recorded a few times. J is TRBJ2-4 and V is TRBV20-1; maybe TRBD2 (6 bases). CDR1 DFQATT and CDR2 SNEGSKA come from the germline V gene (reference sequence). V lost 4 bases to trimming and J lost 1 base, with 14 bases between them. This CDR3 comprises 15 residues. The CDR3 region is CSATPPGRAKNIQYF. The CDR3 DNA reads TGCAGTGCTACCCCACCAGGGAGGGCCAAAAACATTCAGTACTTC.

This clonotype appeared a few times. This chain links TRBV11-2 with TRBJ2-1; TRBD2 matches 12 bases. V gave up 6 bases and J gave up 8 bases; unmatched junction bases: 5. The length of the CDR3 is 14 residues. Germline V gene lookup returns CDR1 SGHAT and CDR2 FQNNGV. CDR3: CASSSSGGADEQFF. CDR3 in DNA: TGTGCCAGCAGTTCTAGCGGGGGGGCAGATGAGCAGTTCTTC.

The sample holds a few counts of this clonotype. The rearrangement uses TRBV29-1 and TRBJ1-2; 7 positions agree with TRBD1. Germline CDR1 SQVTM, CDR2 ANQGSEA. The CDR3 extends over 12 amino acids. Trimming took 4 bases from V and 8 from J; bases not matched to a gene: 7. The DNA of the CDR3 is TGCAGCGTTGTCACAGGGGCCCTCGGCTACACCTTC. This encodes CSVVTGALGYTF.

This clonotype was detected ten times or more. The V and J genes are TRBV3-1 and TRBJ2-4; D perhaps matches TRBD2 (5 bases). The CDR3 runs to 13 residues. The germline V gene encodes CDR1 LGHDT and CDR2 YNNKEL (reference sequence). The V and J ends lost 4 bases and 1 base respectively, with 5 bases between them. CDR3 in DNA: TGTGCCAGCAGCCGAGGGGCCAAAAACATTCAGTACTTC. As protein: CASSRGAKNIQYF.

This clonotype was seen a few times. The chain couples TRBV6-6 to TRBJ1-2, with D maybe TRBD1 (6 bases). This CDR3 comprises 14 residues. V lost 2 bases and J lost 8, with 15 bases in between. Germline lookup yields CDR1 MNHNY and CDR2 SVGAGI (reference sequence). Written as DNA, the CDR3 is TGTGCCAGCAGTTACGCGGACAGTTTGTACGGCTACACCTTC. Residues: CASSYADSLYGYTF.

The chain uses TRBV20-1 and TRBJ1-6; the D gene is possibly TRBD1 (5 bases). Germline assignment: CDR1 DFQATT and CDR2 SNEGSKA (reference sequence). The CDR3 is made up of 17 amino acids. Trimming took 0 bases from V and 0 from J, leaving 12 bases between them. The CDR3 loop is CSARDGDRSSYNSPLHF. CDR3 nucleotides: TGCAGTGCTAGAGATGGTGACAGAAGCTCCTATAATTCACCCCTCCACTTT.

The sample holds a few counts of this clonotype. The V and J genes are TRBV5-1 and TRBJ1-2, with D perhaps matching TRBD1 (6 bases). Trimming removed 3 bases at V and 2 bases at J, with 17 bases between. The CDR3 extends over 16 amino acids. CDR1 SGHRS and CDR2 YFSETQ come from the germline V gene. The DNA for the CDR3 is TGCGCCAGCAGCTCTGAATCGGACAGCCGGAACTATGGCTACACCTTC. Its translation: CASSSESDSRNYGYTF.

This clonotype was recorded a few times. As DNA, the CDR3 is TGTGCCAGTAGTACAAACAACAGGGCGGGCACCGGGGAGCTGTTTTTT. It codes for CASSTNNRAGTGELFF. The chain combines TRBV19 with TRBJ2-2, with a weak D call TRBD1 (6 bases). Germline assignment: CDR1 LNHDA and CDR2 SQIVND (reference sequence). The CDR3 runs to 16 residues. V gave up 4 bases and J gave up 4 bases, with 16 bases separating them. Drawing the rest from reference TRBV19 and TRBJ2-2, the complete variable domain is DGGITQSPKYLFRKEGQNVTLSCEQNLNHDAMYWYRQDPGQGLRLIYYSQIVNDFQKGDIAEGYSVSREKKESFPLTVTSAQKNPTAFYLCASSTNNRAGTGELFFGEGSRLTVL.

This clonotype appeared a few times. This rearrangement joins TRBV20-1 to TRBJ2-7, with 12 bases fitting TRBD1. With 4 bases clipped from V and 6 bases from J, the junction kept 7 bases outside the gene matches. CDR3 length: 14 residues. Germline loops: CDR1 DFQATT, CDR2 SNEGSKA (reference sequence). CDR3 DNA: TGCAGTGCTAACACCGGGACAGGGGGCCCCGAGCAGTACTTC. Amino acid sequence: CSANTGTGGPEQYF.

The table lists this clonotype with a few counts. The chain is built from TRBV5-1 and TRBJ2-6; D is undetermined. V lost 4 bases to trimming and J lost 3 bases, with 8 bases between them. The CDR3 runs to 14 residues. Germline V lookup: CDR1 SGHRS, CDR2 YFSETQ. CDR3 in DNA: TGCGCCAGCAGCCTCACCCTTGGGGCCAACGTCCTGACTTTC. This encodes CASSLTLGANVLTF.

This clonotype was detected many times. The J gene is TRBJ2-6, the V gene TRBV5-1, with D unresolved. V was shortened by 7 bases and J by 0 bases, with 20 bases between the two germline ends. This CDR3 spans 18 amino acids. CDR1 SGHRS and CDR2 YFSETQ come from the germline V gene. The CDR3 bases are TGCGCCAGCTCATTCCCGACGGACCTCAGCTCTGGGGCCAACGTCCTGACTTTC. Translation gives CASSFPTDLSSGANVLTF.

This clonotype was picked up a small number of times. This chain links TRBV28 with TRBJ2-3; D is tentatively TRBD1 or TRBD2 (7 bases each). This CDR3 has 15 residues. V gave up 6 bases and J gave up 4 bases, with 17 bases separating them. Germline-derived CDR1 and CDR2 are MDHEN and SYDVKM. CDR3 loop: CASSRQGGVADTQYF. The CDR3 region has the DNA TGTGCCAGCAGCCGACAGGGAGGGGTGGCAGATACGCAGTATTTT. The variable domain in full, completed from reference TRBV28 and TRBJ2-3, reads DVKVTQSSRYLVKRTGEKVFLECVQDMDHENMFWYRQDPGLGLRLIYFSYDVKMKEKGDIPEGYSVSREKKERFSLILESASTNQTSMYLCASSRQGGVADTQYFGPGTRLTVL.

In this sample, this clonotype turned up many times. The V gene is TRBV28, the J gene TRBJ2-6, with D hard to call. Trimming removed 5 bases from V and 0 bases from J, with 11 bases in between. This CDR3 region has 16 residues. Germline assignment: CDR1 MDHEN and CDR2 SYDVKM. In DNA, the CDR3 is TGTGCCAGCAGTCCCCGGGCGCCCTCTGGGGCCAACGTCCTGACTTTC. This codes for CASSPRAPSGANVLTF.

V and J are TRBV29-1 and TRBJ1-5, with 9 bases that match TRBD1. The CDR3 is made up of 16 amino acids. Looked up from germline, CDR1 is SQVTM and CDR2 is ANQGSEA. The CDR3 loop reads CSPPGRDRANNQPQHF. As DNA, the CDR3 is TGCAGTCCTCCCGGCCGGGACAGGGCGAACAATCAGCCCCAGCATTTT.

The chain is built from TRBV3-1 and TRBJ2-5, with a possible D match to TRBD2 (5 bases). This CDR3 spans 14 amino acids. The V and J ends lost 1 base and 5 bases respectively, with 11 bases between them. The germline V gene encodes CDR1 LGHDT and CDR2 YNNKEL (reference sequence). The chain's CDR3 is CASSQAVGGETQYF. In nucleotides, the CDR3 is TGTGCCAGCAGCCAAGCGGTGGGCGGGGAGACCCAGTACTTC.

In this sample, this clonotype turned up a few times. The chain joins TRBV6-2 or TRBV6-3 to TRBJ2-7, with 13 bases lining up with TRBD2. Looked up from germline, CDR1 is MNHEY and CDR2 is SVGEGT. The J segment lost 3 bases and the V segment lost 2 bases, leaving 7 bases of the junction unmatched. The CDR3 has 17 amino acids. The CDR3 is CASSYPPGLAGLYEQYF. CDR3 bases: TGTGCCAGCAGTTACCCCCCGGGACTAGCGGGACTCTACGAGCAGTACTTC.

This clonotype turned up a few times. The rearrangement uses TRBV7-2 and TRBJ1-2, with D maybe TRBD1 (5 bases). The length of the CDR3 is 14 residues. V lost 0 bases, J lost 6 bases, and 11 bases lay in between. Germline CDR1 is SGHTA and CDR2 is FQGNSA. The CDR3 DNA is TGTGCCAGCAGCTTAGCGGGCTGGGGGAATGGCTACACCTTC. This encodes CASSLAGWGNGYTF.

Comments on this clonotype: A much larger clone is a single base away; this may be a read error. The chain joins TRBV9 to TRBJ1-2, with 10 bases lining up with TRBD1. The V gene end was trimmed by 3 bases and the J gene end by 4 bases; junction bases not matched to a gene: 6. Per germline, CDR1 SGDLS and CDR2 YYNGEE. The CDR3 contains 15 residues. The CDR3 region has the DNA TGTGCCAGCAGCGCATCGACAGGGGGCGGCTATGGCTACACCTTC. Amino acids: CASSASTGGGYGYTF.

This clonotype was observed at least ten times. The chain carries TRBV9 and TRBJ2-5; 10 positions agree with TRBD2. Germline-derived CDR1 and CDR2 are SGDLS and YYNGEE. The CDR3 loop spans 18 amino acids. V lost 2 bases to trimming and J lost 5 bases; unmatched junction nucleotides: 15. CDR3 sequence: CASSVGIIPSGSPETQYF. The CDR3 region has the DNA TGTGCCAGCAGCGTCGGAATTATTCCTAGCGGGAGCCCTGAGACCCAGTACTTC.

V usage is TRBV14 and J usage is TRBJ2-3, with D perhaps matching TRBD1 (6 bases). Germline V CDR1 and CDR2: SGHDN, FVKESK. V shed 0 bases and J shed 1 base, with 14 bases lying between them. The CDR3 contains 17 residues. The CDR3 DNA reads TGTGCCAGCAGCCAAGATCTCATCAACAGGGGCACAGATACGCAGTATTTT. This codes for CASSQDLINRGTDTQYF.

V is TRBV20-1 and J is TRBJ2-5, with no clear D. This CDR3 contains 14 residues. Trimming left V 0 bases short and J 2 bases short, with 10 bases between. Per germline, CDR1 DFQATT and CDR2 SNEGSKA (reference sequence). CDR3 in amino acids: CSARDTTVQETQYF. CDR3 nucleotide sequence: TGCAGTGCTAGAGATACTACCGTGCAAGAGACCCAGTACTTC.

This clonotype was seen only a few times. The CDR3 sequence: CASSPTGFSEQFF. The CDR3 DNA follows: TGCGCCAGCAGCCCGACCGGTTTTTCTGAGCAGTTCTTC. The rearrangement uses TRBV4-3 and TRBJ2-1; unclear D gene. Germline V gene sequence: CDR1 LGHNA, CDR2 YSLEER. This CDR3 comprises 13 residues. Trimming removed 4 bases from V and 9 bases from J, with 13 bases in between.

To note about this clonotype: One junction end does not reproduce the germline sequence, and a read error may be involved. The V gene is TRBV28, the J gene TRBJ2-5; D unresolved. The CDR3 is 13 amino acids. Per the germline V gene, CDR1 is MDHEN and CDR2 is SYDVKM. The CDR3 protein is CTSYRTNQETQYF. The CDR3 DNA reads as TGTACCAGCTACCGGACGAACCAAGAGACCCAGTACTTC.

Note on this clonotype: A single base separates this from a much larger clone, so it may be a read error. The V gene is TRBV5-5, the J gene TRBJ1-5; unclear D gene. Germline-derived CDR1 and CDR2 are SGHKS and YYEKEE (reference sequence). The CDR3 runs 14 residues. For the CDR3, the DNA is TGTGCCAGCAGCTTTTCCGGGAGCACTCAGCCCCAGCATTTT. It yields the protein CASSFSGSTQPQHF.

The chain links TRBV2 to TRBJ2-1; D assignment may be TRBD1 or TRBD2 (5 bases each). Trimming removed 0 bases at V and 6 bases at J, with 15 bases between. The CDR3 totals 16 residues. Germline loops: CDR1 SNHLY, CDR2 FYNNEI. The chain's CDR3 is CASSEARGRDSNEQFF. DNA for the CDR3: TGTGCCAGCAGTGAAGCGAGGGGACGGGATAGCAATGAGCAGTTCTTC.